The entry below gives a single T cell receptor beta chain sequence along with its context. The sample comes from a study of preoperative IRX-2 immunotherapy in early breast cancer. Treatment noted: preoperative locoregional IRX-2 cytokine immunotherapy. This phase Ib study tested locoregional IRX-2 cytokine immunotherapy given before surgery. The assay was immunoSEQ multiplex PCR, and TCRdb's table has in-frame clones only and misses some. The repertoire holds about 19,000 clones, with about 82% as singletons. Germline CDR1 reads MDHEN; CDR2 reads SYDVKM. The CDR3 extends over 13 amino acids. V was pared by 6 bases and J by 6 bases, with 7 bases of the junction left unmatched.

Sequencing was performed on lymph node tissue, taken after IRX-2 immunotherapy. The chain joins TRBV28 to TRBJ1-2; 7 nucleotides line up with TRBD1. The source of this sequence is a human donor with breast cancer. This chain's CDR3 is CASRRQGEDGYTF. For the CDR3, the DNA is TGTGCCAGCAGGCGGCAGGGGGAAGATGGCTACACCTTC.